Below, 10 T cell receptor beta chains from the same sample are listed, as sequenced in a study of blood T cell repertoires in COVID-19. Repertoires were generated with immunoSEQ multiplex PCR, while TCRdb's copy carries only in-frame clones and drops some. The sample includes tens of thousands of clones, 65% to 85% seen only once; the top ten take around 4.9%. Sequenced input: peripheral blood. The receptors shown here come from a human donor in a cohort sampled during active COVID-19.

The CDR3 is CASSTGLGYGYTF. The CDR3 DNA reads as TGTGCCAGCAGTACAGGGTTGGGCTATGGCTACACCTTC. This chain uses TRBV27 with TRBJ1-2, with D tentatively TRBD1 (6 bases). The CDR3 extends over 13 amino acids. Looked up from germline, CDR1 is MNHEY and CDR2 is SMNVEV (reference sequence). Trimming pared 5 bases from V and 4 bases from J, leaving 11 bases between.

The chain has TRBV3-1 (or the pseudogene TRBV3-2) and TRBJ1-1; TRBD1 aligns across 10 bases. This CDR3 comprises 15 residues. The germline CDR1 and CDR2 sequences are LGHDT and YNNKEL (reference sequence). The ends lost 4 bases at V and 2 bases at J; junction bases unmatched: 4. CDR3 region: CASSPRQGANTEAFF. In DNA, the CDR3 is TGTGCCAGCAGCCCCCGACAGGGGGCCAACACTGAAGCTTTCTTT.

This chain uses TRBV20-1 with TRBJ1-6; weak D call: TRBD1 (5 bases). Deletions cut 3 bases from V and 9 bases from J, with 18 bases between. The CDR3 runs to 15 residues. CDR1 is DFQATT, CDR2 SNEGSKA, per germline (reference sequence). CDR3 DNA sequence: TGCAGTGCTAGTCGGGACTCCCGAGTTCGTTCACCCCTCCACTTT. Translating it yields CSASRDSRVRSPLHF.

The chain joins TRBV7-8 to TRBJ2-5, with 7 nucleotides matching TRBD2. V shed 1 base, J shed 4 bases, and the junction held 9 bases outside the gene matches. This CDR3 region has 16 residues. CDR1 is SGHVS and CDR2 is FQNEAQ in the germline V gene. The CDR3 DNA follows: TGTGCCAGCAGCTTAGTGTGGGGGGACTACGTAGAGACCCAGTACTTC. The encoded protein is CASSLVWGDYVETQYF.

V gene TRBV19 combines with J gene TRBJ1-2, with D perhaps TRBD1 (5 bases). The V and J ends lost 5 bases and 1 base respectively, with 8 bases between them. CDR1 and CDR2 from the germline V gene are LNHDA and SQIVND (reference sequence). The CDR3 extends over 13 amino acids. CDR3 sequence: CASSVGHNYGYTF. CDR3 nucleotides: TGTGCCAGTAGTGTCGGACATAACTATGGCTACACCTTC.

This chain joins TRBV29-1 and TRBJ2-7, with 11 nucleotides matching TRBD2. V trimming: 7 bases; J trimming: 3 bases; junction bases outside the gene matches: 11. CDR3 size: 15 residues. Germline CDR1 reads SQVTM; CDR2 reads ANQGSEA. The CDR3 sequence is CSDLAGGQIFYEQYF. CDR3 DNA sequence: TGCAGCGATCTAGCGGGGGGCCAGATATTCTACGAGCAGTACTTC.

The J gene is TRBJ2-6, the V gene TRBV18; D uncertain. The CDR3 sequence is 18 residues long. V dropped 1 base and J dropped 0 bases, with 13 bases sitting between them. Germline V CDR1 and CDR2: KGHSH, LQKENI. The DNA of the CDR3 is TGTGCCAGCTCACCACAGGCCGGCGGAAGCTCTGGGGCCAACGTCCTGACTTTC. As protein: CASSPQAGGSSGANVLTF.

The chain has TRBV6-5 and TRBJ2-7; 8 bases agree with TRBD1. V was clipped by 5 bases and J by 3 bases; unmatched bases: 3. Looked up from germline, CDR1 is MNHEY and CDR2 is SVGAGI. The CDR3 contains 13 residues. The CDR3 protein is CASSRDRYYEQYF. The CDR3 DNA is TGTGCCAGCAGTCGGGACAGGTACTACGAGCAGTACTTC.

This clone was observed once. The chain carries TRBV9 and TRBJ1-2; possible D gene TRBD1, 5 bases. V lost 4 bases and J 7 bases, leaving 11 bases between the germline ends. Germline-derived CDR1 and CDR2 are SGDLS and YYNGEE. This CDR3 has 12 residues. CDR3 protein: CASSPTGIGYTF. CDR3 DNA sequence: TGTGCCAGCAGCCCTACAGGAATTGGCTACACCTTC.

This chain links TRBV9 with TRBJ2-3; D may be TRBD2 (5 bases). CDR1 and CDR2 from the germline V gene are SGDLS and YYNGEE. The CDR3 is 14 amino acids. Trimming pared 1 base from V and 6 bases from J, leaving 12 bases between. In DNA form, the CDR3 reads TGTGCCAGCAGCGTAAGCACACGAGGGGATACGCAGTATTTT. It is translated as CASSVSTRGDTQYF. Using reference TRBV9 and TRBJ2-3 for the parts outside the CDR3, the full variable domain is DSGVTQTPKHLITATGQRVTLRCSPRSGDLSVYWYQQSLDQGLQFLIQYYNGEERAKGNILERFSAQQFPDLHSELNLSSLELGDSALYFCASSVSTRGDTQYFGPGTRLTVL.